Following are 27 T cell receptor beta chains from one sample sequenced in a study of cytomegalovirus exposure and HLA in healthy donors. In the PCR, 60 Vbeta and 13 Jbeta primers were used. Sequencing was performed with immunoSEQ multiplex PCR; in TCRdb, only in-frame clones are kept and a portion is missing. The sample includes roughly 160,000 clones, 70% to 90% of them seen just once. The sample consisted of PBMCs. These receptor sequences come from a woman younger than 45 in good health and CMV-seropositive.

This clone was observed a few times. J is TRBJ2-4 and V is TRBV7-9, with TRBD2 matching over 9 bases. The CDR3 is 16 residues long. The J segment lost 1 base and the V segment lost 5 bases, leaving 6 bases of the junction unmatched. CDR1 SEHNR and CDR2 FQNEAQ come from the germline V gene (reference sequence). The CDR3 region has the DNA TGTGCCAGCAGCCTGCGGGGGGGCGAGGCCAAAAACATTCAGTACTTC. Its translation is CASSLRGGEAKNIQYF.

The chain has TRBV5-5 and TRBJ2-3; possibly TRBD2 for D (6 bases). Germline CDR1 and CDR2: SGHKS and YYEKEE (reference sequence). Trimming stripped 4 bases from V and 4 bases from J, with 19 bases between. This CDR3 has 16 residues. Here the CDR3 DNA reads TGTGCCAGCAGCCCGCTTCGACGGCGGGGTTCAGATACGCAGTATTTT. This gives the protein CASSPLRRRGSDTQYF.

In the case of this clone: An end of the junction does not agree with germline; a read error may underlie this. The chain joins TRBV7-9 to TRBJ1-4, with TRBD1 as a possible D gene (6 bases). Germline loops: CDR1 SEHNR, CDR2 FQNEAQ (reference sequence). This CDR3 region has 12 residues. The CDR3 DNA reads as TGTGCCAGCAGCTTAGACAGGGCCGGAAAGATTTTT. This sequence encodes CASSLDRAGKIF. Filled out from reference TRBV7-9 and TRBJ1-4, the complete variable domain reads DTGVSQNPRHKITKRGQNVTFRCDPISEHNRLYWYRQTLGQGPEFLTYFQNEAQLEKSRLLSDRFSAERPKGSFSTLEIQRTEQGDSAMYLCASSLDRAGKIFGSGTQLSVL.

V and J are TRBV4-2 and TRBJ1-1, with 8 bases fitting TRBD1. Germline CDR1 reads LGHNA; CDR2 reads YNFKEQ. J lost 4 bases, V lost 3 bases, and 4 bases had no gene match. The CDR3 consists of 14 residues. For the CDR3, the DNA is TGTGCCAGCAGCCATACAGGGGGTATCACTGAAGCTTTCTTT. Amino acids: CASSHTGGITEAFF.

V is TRBV5-6 and J is TRBJ1-6; D is unresolved. This CDR3 region has 16 residues. Germline V gene lookup returns CDR1 SGHDT and CDR2 YYEEEE. Trimming removed 0 bases at V and 10 bases at J, with 17 bases between. CDR3 bases: TGTGCCAGCAGCTTGGGATTCGGGGTGCTGGAATCACCCCTCCACTTT. It specifies CASSLGFGVLESPLHF. Complete variable domain (other parts from reference TRBV5-6 and TRBJ1-6): DAGVTQSPTHLIKTRGQQVTLRCSPKSGHDTVSWYQQALGQGPQFIFQYYEEEERQRGNFPDRFSGHQFPNYSSELNVNALLLGDSALYLCASSLGFGVLESPLHFGNGTRLTVT.

This clone was found once. This chain links TRBV29-1 with TRBJ2-7, with TRBD1 matching 9 bases. After removal of 4 bases from V and 1 base from J, the junction contained 5 bases not matched to a gene. The CDR3 runs to 14 residues. Germline assignment: CDR1 SQVTM and CDR2 ANQGSEA. The CDR3 here is CSVVWDRVSYEQYF. CDR3 sequence (DNA): TGCAGCGTTGTCTGGGACAGGGTTTCCTACGAGCAGTACTTC.

This clone was seen just once. J is TRBJ2-3 and V is TRBV5-5; 9 positions agree with TRBD1. Germline trimming cut 4 bases from V and 2 bases from J; bases unmatched to any gene: 8. Germline CDR1 is SGHKS and CDR2 is YYEKEE (reference sequence). The CDR3 extends over 16 amino acids. The CDR3 is CASSIRDRVYTDTQYF. DNA of the CDR3: TGTGCCAGCAGCATCCGGGACAGGGTGTACACAGATACGCAGTATTTT.

This chain uses TRBV15 with TRBJ1-1; no definite D call. V was trimmed by 6 bases and J by 3 bases, leaving 11 bases between them. The CDR3 has 13 residues. The V gene's germline CDR1 is LNHNV and CDR2 YYDKDF (reference sequence). DNA for the CDR3: TGTGCCACCAGTTCTGTGAGTTACACTGAAGCTTTCTTT. Encoded protein: CATSSVSYTEAFF.

V and J are TRBV19 and TRBJ2-1; no firm D call. Trimming removed 2 bases at V and 0 bases at J, with 8 bases between. This CDR3 region has 15 residues. The germline V gene has CDR1 LNHDA and CDR2 SQIVND (reference sequence). CDR3 coding DNA: TGTGCCAGTAGTATATTACCTAGCTCCTACAATGAGCAGTTCTTC. Protein sequence: CASSILPSSYNEQFF.

This chain connects TRBV30 to TRBJ2-3, with D tentatively TRBD2 (6 bases). V shed 0 bases and J shed 1 base, with 8 bases lying between them. The CDR3 covers 14 residues. Germline V gene lookup returns CDR1 GTSNPN and CDR2 SVGIG (reference sequence). This CDR3 is CAWSVRGGTDTQYF. Written as DNA, the CDR3 is TGTGCCTGGAGTGTACGCGGGGGCACAGATACGCAGTATTTT.

J is TRBJ1-3 and V is TRBV2; perhaps TRBD1 as D (5 bases). Trimming stripped 7 bases from V and 0 bases from J, with 13 bases between. The CDR3 loop spans 15 amino acids. Germline CDR1 and CDR2: SNHLY and FYNNEI. The CDR3 sequence: CASKEQVGSGNTIYF. The CDR3 DNA reads TGTGCCAGCAAGGAACAGGTGGGCTCTGGAAACACCATATATTTT.

This rearrangement joins TRBV28 to TRBJ1-5; D ambiguous. Trimming pared 9 bases from V and 0 bases from J, leaving 6 bases between. This CDR3 has 12 residues. Germline-derived CDR1 and CDR2 are MDHEN and SYDVKM. CDR3 coding DNA: TGTGCCAGTAAAATTAGCAATCAGCCCCAGCATTTT. Its translation: CASKISNQPQHF.

CDR3 in DNA: TGTGCCAGCAGCTCGTACAGCGGAACCTACGAGCAGTACTTC. Translated: CASSSYSGTYEQYF. V and J are TRBV7-9 and TRBJ2-7; a weak D match, TRBD2 (5 bases). The CDR3 totals 14 residues. CDR1 and CDR2 from the germline V gene are SEHNR and FQNEAQ (reference sequence). Trimming cost V 4 bases and J 2 bases, with 12 bases left between them.

With respect to this clone: Because it lacks the conserved phenylalanine or tryptophan at the end, this CDR3 is likely a read error. This chain links TRBV7-7 with TRBJ1-5, with a tentative D call TRBD1 (5 bases). This CDR3 is built from 13 residues. V was pared by 3 bases and J by 3 bases, with 6 bases between. Germline loops: CDR1 SSHAT, CDR2 FNYEAQ (reference sequence). For the CDR3, the DNA is TGTGCCAGCAGCTTGACAGACAATCAGCCCCAGCATCTT. This codes for CASSLTDNQPQHL.

The chain carries TRBV19 and TRBJ1-2; D is unclear. The CDR3 consists of 16 residues. V dropped 0 bases and J dropped 5 bases, with 16 bases sitting between them. Germline values: CDR1 LNHDA, CDR2 SQIVND (reference sequence). CDR3: CASSIDLAGAGYGYTF. In DNA, the CDR3 is TGTGCCAGTAGTATAGATCTCGCGGGCGCCGGATATGGCTACACCTTC.

This chain joins TRBV19 and TRBJ1-1; 8 positions match TRBD1. The germline V gene encodes CDR1 LNHDA and CDR2 SQIVND (reference sequence). V lost 7 bases and J lost 1; bases outside the gene matches: 17. The CDR3 has 18 amino acids. The CDR3 DNA follows: TGTGCCAGTACCCCCAGGCCCGGGACAGGAGGGACGAACACTGAAGCTTTCTTT. As protein: CASTPRPGTGGTNTEAFF.

The chain has TRBV28 and TRBJ2-3; TRBD2 agrees at 8 bases. The CDR3 has 15 residues. Trimming cost V 2 bases and J 2 bases; bases outside gene matches: 3. Per germline, CDR1 MDHEN and CDR2 SYDVKM. The CDR3 coding sequence is TGTGCCAGCAGTTTAGCGCGGGGGGCCACAGATACGCAGTATTTT. It translates to CASSLARGATDTQYF.

This clone was recorded only once. CDR3 sequence reads: CASSLSGGYSYEQYF. The CDR3, as DNA: TGTGCCAGCAGCTTGTCAGGGGGCTACTCCTACGAGCAGTACTTC. The gene calls are TRBV5-4 and TRBJ2-7; 8 bases fit TRBD1. The germline V gene encodes CDR1 SGHNT and CDR2 YYREEE (reference sequence). V dropped 1 base and J dropped 0; count of bases not matched to a gene: 3. CDR3 size: 15 residues.

V is TRBV28 and J is TRBJ2-5; 9 nucleotides line up with TRBD1. This CDR3 spans 17 amino acids. CDR1 is MDHEN, CDR2 SYDVKM, per germline. With 5 bases clipped from V and 2 bases from J, the junction kept 12 bases outside the gene matches. This CDR3 is CASSAETPDRGQETQYF. For the CDR3, the DNA is TGTGCCAGCAGTGCCGAGACCCCCGACAGGGGGCAAGAGACCCAGTACTTC.

The chain uses TRBV18 and TRBJ2-7, with a tentative D call TRBD1 (5 bases). The germline CDR1 and CDR2 sequences are KGHSH and LQKENI. Trimming cost V 3 bases and J 4 bases, with 13 bases left between them. The CDR3 covers 14 residues. CDR3 in amino acids: CASSPRAFGYEQYF. The CDR3 DNA follows: TGTGCCAGCTCACCCAGGGCCTTTGGATACGAGCAGTACTTC.

The chain uses TRBV6-6 and TRBJ1-4; unclear D gene. The germline V gene encodes CDR1 MNHNY and CDR2 SVGAGI (reference sequence). The CDR3 consists of 13 residues. V was pared by 7 bases and J by 8 bases, with 14 bases between. CDR3 bases: TGTGCCAGCATTCTAGACTCCGCCGAAAAACTGTTTTTT. It is translated as CASILDSAEKLFF.

The V gene is TRBV29-1, the J gene TRBJ1-4, with 8 bases identical to TRBD1. The CDR3 is made up of 12 amino acids. V shed 7 bases and J 4 bases; nucleotides not matched to a gene: 2. Germline CDR1 reads SQVTM; CDR2 reads ANQGSEA. The CDR3 DNA is TGCAGCGCCACAGGGGGTAATGAAAAACTGTTTTTT. Translation gives CSATGGNEKLFF.

This chain joins TRBV5-6 and TRBJ1-1; TRBD1 is a possible D gene (5 bases). The V and J ends lost 0 bases and 11 bases respectively, with 17 bases between them. This CDR3 has 14 residues. CDR1 SGHDT and CDR2 YYEEEE come from the germline V gene. The CDR3 DNA is TGTGCCAGCAGCTTGGGTCTTTTGGGGGGAGGTGCTTTCTTT. Translating it yields CASSLGLLGGGAFF.

This clone turned up a few times. The V gene is TRBV5-1, the J gene TRBJ1-2; 9 bases align to TRBD1. Germline V gene lookup returns CDR1 SGHRS and CDR2 YFSETQ. J gave up 6 bases and V 2 bases, and 2 bases lay outside the gene matches. CDR3 size: 13 residues. The CDR3 sequence: CASSFGTGNGYTF. CDR3 bases: TGCGCCAGCAGCTTTGGGACAGGGAATGGCTACACCTTC.

With regard to this clone: Its ends do not fully match the called genes, so a read error is possible. The V and J genes are TRBV7-2 and TRBJ2-2; 12 bases map to TRBD2. This CDR3 is built from 13 residues. From germline, CDR1 is SGHTA and CDR2 FQGNSA. The CDR3 here is CASSPQTSGGLFF. The CDR3 DNA follows: TGTGCCAGCAGCCCACAGACTAGCGGGGGGCTGTTTTTT.

The CDR3 spells CSVETGGQAFF. CDR3 nucleotide sequence: TGCAGCGTTGAAACAGGGGGCCAAGCTTTCTTT. This chain uses TRBV29-1 with TRBJ1-1; 9 bases map to TRBD1. The CDR3 runs to 11 residues. J was trimmed by 9 bases and V by 2 bases; bases with no gene match: 1. Germline V gives CDR1 SQVTM, CDR2 ANQGSEA.

The J gene is TRBJ1-6, the V gene TRBV4-2; TRBD1 is a possible D gene (6 bases). Germline values: CDR1 LGHNA, CDR2 YNFKEQ. V lost 0 bases, J lost 3 bases, and 9 bases lay in between. This CDR3 has 16 amino acids. CDR3 in amino acids: CASSQDETGYNSPLHF. The CDR3 coding sequence is TGTGCCAGCAGCCAAGATGAGACAGGCTATAATTCACCCCTCCACTTT.